These 18 T cell receptor beta chains share one sample of origin, sequenced in a study of technical replicates of blood from several donors (dated by TCRdb to the late 2010s). Receptor libraries were prepared by the immunoSEQ multiplex PCR assay. As stored in TCRdb, this immuneACCESS dataset retains in-frame rearrangements with V and J assigned. A fraction of the clones does not appear; measured against another copy, unresolved V genes explain less than half of the discrepancy, and the remainder lacks a known reason. For this sample there are about 100,000 clones; 95% appear just once. More than 0.2% of the sample comes from the top ten. Sequenced input: T cells isolated from PBMCs. The origin of the receptors is a human donor in good health.

The V gene is TRBV14, the J gene TRBJ2-7, with a weak D call TRBD1 (6 bases). The germline V gene encodes CDR1 SGHDN and CDR2 FVKESK. V lost 0 bases and J 2 bases, leaving 14 bases between the germline ends. The CDR3 is made up of 16 amino acids. DNA for the CDR3: TGTGCCAGCAGCCAAGATTGGCAGGGGATAGCCTACGAGCAGTACTTC. Translating it yields CASSQDWQGIAYEQYF.

The CDR3, as DNA: TGTGCCAGCAGTTTAAATATAGGACTAGCGTCTCCTTACAATGAGCAGTTCTTC. Residues: CASSLNIGLASPYNEQFF. V is TRBV27 and J is TRBJ2-1; 9 nucleotides line up with TRBD2. The CDR3 runs 18 residues. CDR1 is MNHEY, CDR2 SMNVEV, per germline (reference sequence). Unmatched junction bases numbered 12, after V lost 2 bases and J lost 4 bases.

The chain is built from TRBV18 and TRBJ2-7, with D tentatively TRBD2 (6 bases). Germline CDR1 reads KGHSH; CDR2 reads LQKENI. The CDR3 sequence is 15 residues long. Trimming removed 2 bases from V and 3 bases from J, with 14 bases in between. CDR3 sequence (DNA): TGTGCCAGCTCACCAAATCAGGGTAGCGGCTACGAGCAGTACTTC. It encodes CASSPNQGSGYEQYF.

CDR3 in amino acids: CASTLGRGGPGADTQYF. Here the CDR3 DNA reads TGTGCCAGCACTCTGGGCCGCGGGGGGCCAGGGGCAGATACGCAGTATTTT. This sequence joins TRBV28 and TRBJ2-3, with 8 bases matching TRBD2. Trimming removed 7 bases from V and 4 bases from J; junction bases left unmatched: 16. This CDR3 contains 17 residues. Germline V CDR1 and CDR2: MDHEN, SYDVKM.

The chain recombines TRBV19 with TRBJ2-5; 10 bases agree with TRBD2. Germline CDR1 LNHDA, CDR2 SQIVND (reference sequence). The CDR3 spans 15 residues. V was pared by 5 bases and J by 3 bases, with 6 bases of the junction left unmatched. The CDR3 DNA reads as TGTGCCAGTAGTCCCTCGGGACTAGCGAAAGAGACCCAGTACTTC. Protein: CASSPSGLAKETQYF. Variable domain in full (rest from reference TRBV19 and TRBJ2-5): DGGITQSPKYLFRKEGQNVTLSCEQNLNHDAMYWYRQDPGQGLRLIYYSQIVNDFQKGDIAEGYSVSREKKESFPLTVTSAQKNPTAFYLCASSPSGLAKETQYFGPGTRLLVL.

The chain has TRBV9 and TRBJ1-4; D is possibly TRBD1 (6 bases). This CDR3 contains 14 residues. Per germline, CDR1 SGDLS and CDR2 YYNGEE. Trimming pared 0 bases from V and 7 bases from J, leaving 10 bases between. The CDR3 DNA reads TGTGCCAGCAGCGTAGAGGGGGTTGGTGAAAAACTGTTTTTT. Its protein product is CASSVEGVGEKLFF.

V is TRBV5-1 and J is TRBJ1-2; the D gene is possibly TRBD1 (6 bases). Germline lookup yields CDR1 SGHRS and CDR2 YFSETQ. The CDR3 covers 15 residues. V lost 2 bases and J lost 8, with 19 bases in between. CDR3 in DNA: TGCGCCAGCAGCTTCACCTTACCAGGGGTAGTCGGCTACACCTTC. This gives the protein CASSFTLPGVVGYTF.

J is TRBJ2-1 and V is TRBV13; the D gene is possibly TRBD1 (6 bases). Germline loops: CDR1 PRHDT, CDR2 FYEKMQ (reference sequence). Trimming shortened V by 4 bases and J by 0 bases, and 13 bases separated the two germline ends. CDR3 length: 16 residues. The CDR3 DNA sequence: TGTGCCAGCAGCTACAGACGGACAGTCTCCTACAATGAGCAGTTCTTC. It codes for CASSYRRTVSYNEQFF.

The chain is built from TRBV4-1 and TRBJ2-5; 9 bases match TRBD1. In germline, CDR1 is MGHRA, CDR2 YSYEKL. The CDR3 is 16 residues long. V dropped 1 base and J dropped 6; count of bases not matched to a gene: 9. The CDR3 here is CASSQGAGQGLKTQYF. The CDR3 region has the DNA TGCGCCAGCAGCCAAGGGGCGGGACAGGGTCTAAAGACCCAGTACTTC.

The chain links TRBV5-5 to TRBJ1-1; a possible D gene is TRBD1 (5 bases). In germline, CDR1 is SGHKS, CDR2 YYEKEE (reference sequence). Trimming stripped 4 bases from V and 1 base from J, with 11 bases between. The CDR3 has 14 amino acids. In DNA, the CDR3 is TGTGCCAGCAGCCTGATGACAGAGAACACTGAAGCTTTCTTT. It encodes CASSLMTENTEAFF.

The genes are TRBV11-3 and TRBJ1-2; 9 nucleotides match TRBD1. Germline CDR1 and CDR2: SGHNT and YENEEA. The CDR3 extends over 15 amino acids. Losses at the gene ends were 5 bases for V and 7 bases for J; bases not matched to a gene: 11. The CDR3 here is CASSLTGTGLRGYTF. DNA for the CDR3: TGTGCCAGCAGCCTAACCGGGACAGGGCTTCGTGGCTACACCTTC.

This sequence joins TRBV5-1 and TRBJ2-6, with D perhaps matching TRBD1 (5 bases). This CDR3 is built from 18 residues. V lost 0 bases and J 2 bases, leaving 15 bases between the germline ends. CDR1 is SGHRS, CDR2 YFSETQ, per germline. The CDR3 here is CASSLAFQGETGANVLTF. The CDR3 DNA sequence: TGCGCCAGCAGCTTGGCCTTCCAGGGCGAGACTGGGGCCAACGTCCTGACTTTC.

The chain links TRBV25-1 to TRBJ1-5; D remains ambiguous. CDR1 MGHDK and CDR2 SYGVNS come from the germline V gene. V lost 5 bases and J lost 1, with 6 bases in between. The CDR3 runs 13 residues. CDR3 region: CASSPSSNQPQHF. CDR3 DNA: TGTGCCAGCAGTCCCTCCAGCAATCAGCCCCAGCATTTT.

The chain employs TRBV6-1 and TRBJ1-4; perhaps TRBD1 as D (5 bases). V lost 7 bases and J lost 1, with 13 bases in between. The length of the CDR3 is 15 residues. From germline, CDR1 is MNHNS and CDR2 SASEGT. CDR3 nucleotide sequence: TGTGCCAGCATAGGCAGGGAAGGAACTAATGAAAAACTGTTTTTT. Amino acid sequence: CASIGREGTNEKLFF.

The V call is TRBV18, the J call TRBJ1-1; tentatively, D is TRBD1 (6 bases). Germline lookup yields CDR1 KGHSH and CDR2 LQKENI. V was trimmed by 3 bases and J by 1 base, leaving 15 bases between them. This CDR3 spans 16 amino acids. Here the CDR3 DNA reads TGTGCCAGCTCACCGGTGGGGGACACGAAGAACACTGAAGCTTTCTTT. Protein sequence: CASSPVGDTKNTEAFF.

The CDR3 sequence is CASSLSTSYYNEQFF. CDR3 in DNA: TGTGCCAGCAGCTTATCCACTTCCTACTACAATGAGCAGTTCTTC. The genes are TRBV7-2 and TRBJ2-1; D gene ambiguous. The CDR3 sequence is 15 residues long. Germline CDR1 and CDR2: SGHTA and FQGNSA. V lost 2 bases and J lost 3, with 11 bases in between. Full variable domain (rest looked up from reference TRBV7-2 and TRBJ2-1): GAGVSQSPSNKVTEKGKDVELRCDPISGHTALYWYRQSLGQGLEFLIYFQGNSAPDKSGLPSDRFSAERTGGSVSTLTIQRTQQEDSAVYLCASSLSTSYYNEQFFGPGTRLTVL.

This chain links TRBV4-1 with TRBJ1-5; D might be TRBD1 (6 bases). The CDR3 spans 14 residues. Germline assignment: CDR1 MGHRA and CDR2 YSYEKL. The V gene lost 3 bases and the J gene lost 9 bases, with 15 bases spanning the gap. The CDR3, as DNA: TGCGCCAGCAGCCAGGAGGGGGGGGGTCGGCCCCAGCATTTT. This sequence encodes CASSQEGGGRPQHF.

The chain uses TRBV7-6 and TRBJ2-7, with TRBD1 identical over 9 bases. Losses at the gene ends were 0 bases for V and 4 bases for J; bases not matched to a gene: 10. The CDR3 covers 17 residues. Germline CDR1 SGHVS, CDR2 FNYEAQ. The CDR3 sequence: CASSLAPTGGFGYEQYF. CDR3 bases: TGTGCCAGCAGCTTAGCCCCGACAGGGGGGTTCGGTTACGAGCAGTACTTC.